This T cell receptor beta chain emerged from a study of response to subunit inactivated influenza vaccine. General observations from the study: Authors suggested each seasonal influenza vaccination recruits few new T cells.

The sample holds many counts of this clonotype. Antigen: not known. TCRdb reprocessed the RT-PCR reads with MiXCR, giving one entry per CDR3 protein. The sample lists around 520,000 distinct CDR3 sequences, roughly 12% occurring once. CDR1 SQVTM and CDR2 ANQGSEA come from the germline V gene. The CDR3 sequence is 16 residues long. J gave up 4 bases and V 7 bases, and 12 bases lay outside the gene matches. Sequences were derived from PBMCs from blood, sampled on the day of vaccination. V usage is TRBV29-1 and J usage is TRBJ2-3; TRBD2 matches at 12 bases. The source is a man between 45 and 60 years old who received an inactivated influenza vaccine. The CDR3 region is CSGTGTSGLSADTQYF. As DNA, the CDR3 is TGCAGCGGAACAGGGACTAGCGGGCTCAGTGCAGATACGCAGTATTTT.